The 16 T cell receptor beta chains below come from one sample, sequenced in a study of blood T cell repertoires in COVID-19. The method was immunoSEQ multiplex PCR; TCRdb's version includes in-frame clones alone and lacks a portion of them. The profile shows about 60,000 clones, around nine tenths of them singletons. The sequencing sample was made of peripheral blood. The source is a man aged 55 to 70 with acute or convalescent COVID-19.

This rearrangement joins TRBV5-3 to TRBJ2-1, with D maybe TRBD2 (5 bases). TRBV5-3 is sorted into the ORF group, with uncertain function. The CDR3 runs 16 residues. V lost 1 base, J lost 0 bases, and 11 bases lay in between. In DNA form, the CDR3 reads TGTGCCAGAAGCTTGAGCAGCGGTGACTCCTACAATGAGCAGTTCTTC. Protein product: CARSLSSGDSYNEQFF.

The gene calls are TRBV25-1 and TRBJ2-7, with TRBD1 as a possible D gene (5 bases). The V end lost 3 bases, the J end lost 3 bases, and 15 bases lay between the germline ends. This CDR3 is 15 amino acids long. In germline, CDR1 is MGHDK, CDR2 SYGVNS. CDR3 sequence reads: CASSESRGRVYEQYF. CDR3 nucleotide sequence: TGTGCCAGCAGTGAGTCTCGAGGCAGGGTCTACGAGCAGTACTTC.

This chain uses TRBV19 with TRBJ1-1, with a tentative D call TRBD1 (6 bases). Between the trimmed V and J ends, which lost 6 bases and 10 bases, there was a span of 12 bases. CDR3 size: 11 residues. Germline-derived CDR1 and CDR2 are LNHDA and SQIVND (reference sequence). This chain's CDR3 is CASRYREGAFF. The CDR3 DNA is TGTGCCAGTAGATACAGGGAAGGAGCTTTCTTT.

The rearrangement links TRBV28 to TRBJ1-1; D might be TRBD1 (6 bases). CDR3 size: 14 residues. Germline V gene lookup returns CDR1 MDHEN and CDR2 SYDVKM. Trimming pared 8 bases from V and 6 bases from J, leaving 19 bases between. The CDR3: CASQPPGVAAEAFF. The CDR3 DNA follows: TGTGCCAGCCAACCTCCAGGGGTGGCGGCTGAAGCTTTCTTT.

The CDR3 sequence is CSVGGGYNEQFF. For the CDR3, the DNA is TGCAGCGTAGGGGGGGGCTACAATGAGCAGTTCTTC. The chain recombines TRBV29-1 with TRBJ2-1, with D possibly matching TRBD2 (7 bases). The germline V gene encodes CDR1 SQVTM and CDR2 ANQGSEA. Trimming pared 6 bases from V and 3 bases from J, leaving 9 bases between. This CDR3 contains 12 residues.

The chain joins TRBV2 to TRBJ1-1, with a possible D match to TRBD1 (6 bases). Trimming pared 6 bases from V and 4 bases from J, leaving 12 bases between. Germline V gene data show CDR1 as SNHLY and CDR2 as FYNNEI. This CDR3 spans 13 amino acids. CDR3 nucleotide sequence: TGTGCCAGCAGGTATCAGGGGAGCACTGAAGCTTTCTTT. Protein: CASRYQGSTEAFF.

V and J are TRBV28 and TRBJ1-6; a possible D gene is TRBD1 (6 bases). The germline CDR1 and CDR2 sequences are MDHEN and SYDVKM. Between the trimmed V and J ends, which lost 6 bases and 8 bases, there was a span of 11 bases. CDR3 length equals 13 residues. The chain's CDR3 is CASSQGPYSPLHF. DNA for the CDR3: TGTGCCAGCAGCCAGGGGCCCTATTCACCCCTCCACTTT.

The V gene is TRBV6-5, the J gene TRBJ2-7; 7 bases are a match to TRBD1. Germline V lookup: CDR1 MNHEY, CDR2 SVGAGI. This CDR3 contains 13 residues. Losses at the gene ends were 7 bases for V and 6 bases for J; bases not matched to a gene: 9. CDR3 coding DNA: TGTGCCAGCACCGACAGGGAAATTGGCGAGCAGTACTTC. Translating gives CASTDREIGEQYF.

This chain links TRBV7-8 with TRBJ2-4, with a possible D match to TRBD1 (5 bases). Trimming stripped 0 bases from V and 7 bases from J, with 10 bases between. This CDR3 contains 14 residues. From germline, CDR1 is SGHVS and CDR2 FQNEAQ. CDR3 amino acids: CASSLAGVGNIQYF. CDR3 nucleotides: TGTGCCAGCAGCTTAGCAGGGGTAGGGAACATTCAGTACTTC.

The J gene is TRBJ1-2, the V gene TRBV6-1, with 7 bases fitting TRBD1. The CDR3 is 16 amino acids. The V and J ends lost 4 bases and 3 bases, in that order; junction bases with no gene match: 11. Germline-derived CDR1 and CDR2 are MNHNS and SASEGT. The CDR3: CASSVRPATGYYGYTF. CDR3 DNA: TGTGCCAGCAGTGTGCGACCGGCGACAGGGTACTATGGCTACACCTTC.

CDR3 amino acids: CATSRGVGSYNEQFF. The CDR3 coding sequence is TGTGCCACCAGTCGGGGGGTAGGTTCCTACAATGAGCAGTTCTTC. The J gene is TRBJ2-1, the V gene TRBV24-1; 7 bases match TRBD2. The germline gives CDR1 KGHDR, CDR2 SFDVKD. The V segment lost 6 bases and the J segment 1 base; nucleotides outside the gene matches: 5. This CDR3 is built from 15 residues.

The CDR3 sequence: CASTRQSPYEQYF. The CDR3 nucleotides are TGTGCCAGCACCAGGCAGTCCCCCTACGAGCAGTACTTC. V gene TRBV28 combines with J gene TRBJ2-7; D call uncertain. Trimming removed 7 bases from V and 2 bases from J, with 12 bases in between. This CDR3 is built from 13 residues. Germline assignment: CDR1 MDHEN and CDR2 SYDVKM.

Turning to this clone: The junction shows a germline mismatch at one end, possibly a read error. The rearrangement joins TRBV28 to TRBJ2-5; TRBD2 matches 8 bases. Germline values: CDR1 MDHEN, CDR2 SYDVKM. There are 12 residues in the CDR3. CDR3 nucleotide sequence: TGTGCCAGCAGTACAACTAGCGGTGGGCGCCACTTC. The encoded protein is CASSTTSGGRHF.

The rearrangement uses TRBV7-3 and TRBJ2-1, with TRBD2 identical over 8 bases. Germline-derived CDR1 and CDR2 are SGHTA and FQGTGA. The CDR3 is 15 amino acids. Trimming at V came to 6 bases and at J to 4 bases, leaving 8 bases not matched to a gene. This CDR3 reads CASRSTPGGYNEQFF. The CDR3 nucleotides read TGTGCCAGCAGGTCTACTCCGGGGGGGTACAATGAGCAGTTCTTC.

The chain recombines TRBV10-1 with TRBJ2-7; 10 nucleotides match TRBD2. Trimming cost V 3 bases and J 6 bases; bases outside gene matches: 8. CDR3 size: 15 residues. Germline CDR1 is WNHNN and CDR2 is SYGVQD (reference sequence). The CDR3 DNA sequence: TGCGCCAGCAGTGATGGGCTAGCGGGAGTGCGCGAGCAGTACTTC. Translation gives CASSDGLAGVREQYF.

The chain carries TRBV19 and TRBJ1-5, with TRBD1 identical over 9 bases. Per germline, CDR1 LNHDA and CDR2 SQIVND (reference sequence). With 8 bases clipped from V and 4 bases from J, the junction kept 3 bases outside the gene matches. This CDR3 region has 13 residues. Here the CDR3 reads CASGGTGNQPQHF. In DNA, the CDR3 is TGTGCCAGTGGCGGGACAGGGAATCAGCCCCAGCATTTT. The full variable domain, its missing parts supplied by reference TRBV19 and TRBJ1-5, is DGGITQSPKYLFRKEGQNVTLSCEQNLNHDAMYWYRQDPGQGLRLIYYSQIVNDFQKGDIAEGYSVSREKKESFPLTVTSAQKNPTAFYLCASGGTGNQPQHFGDGTRLSIL.